The 6 T cell receptor beta chains reported below all come from one sample, sequenced in a study of blood T cell repertoires in COVID-19. Measured with immunoSEQ multiplex PCR; TCRdb has only the in-frame clones, and not every one. The repertoire holds about 230,000 clones, with 70% to 90% as singletons. The sample consisted of peripheral blood. Receptors originate from a man aged 35 to 55 with acute or convalescent COVID-19.

The gene calls are TRBV14 and TRBJ2-7; a possible D gene is TRBD1 (5 bases). CDR1 is SGHDN and CDR2 is FVKESK in the germline V gene. The CDR3 has 15 amino acids. With 6 bases removed from V and 0 bases from J, the gap between germline ends came to 15 bases. CDR3 region: CASSPRQFSSYEQYF. The CDR3 DNA reads as TGTGCCAGCAGTCCTCGACAGTTCTCCTCCTACGAGCAGTACTTC. The complete variable domain, with remaining parts taken from reference TRBV14 and TRBJ2-7, reads EAGVTQFPSHSVIEKGQTVTLRCDPISGHDNLYWYRRVMGKEIKFLLHFVKESKQDESGMPNNRFLAERTGGTYSTLKVQPAELEDSGVYFCASSPRQFSSYEQYFGPGTRLTVT.

The V call is TRBV19, the J call TRBJ1-3, with unresolved D. Germline lookup yields CDR1 LNHDA and CDR2 SQIVND (reference sequence). The V end lost 1 base, the J end lost 0 bases, and 7 bases lay between the germline ends. This CDR3 region has 15 residues. The DNA of the CDR3 is TGTGCCAGTAGTATAGCAGGAGGCTCTGGAAACACCATATATTTT. This sequence encodes CASSIAGGSGNTIYF.

The rearrangement links TRBV5-1 to TRBJ1-2; TRBD1 matches at 7 bases. Trimming removed 0 bases from V and 8 bases from J; junction bases left unmatched: 7. Per the germline V gene, CDR1 is SGHRS and CDR2 is YFSETQ. The CDR3 is 14 amino acids. Here the CDR3 reads CASSLEGATMGYTF. CDR3 nucleotide sequence: TGCGCCAGCAGCTTGGAGGGGGCCACAATGGGCTACACCTTC.

About this clone: Mismatch with germline at one junction end may stem from a read error. This sequence joins TRBV5-6 and TRBJ1-1; tentatively, D is TRBD1 (5 bases). Per germline, CDR1 SGHDT and CDR2 YYEEEE. The CDR3 spans 13 residues. CDR3 nucleotide sequence: TGTGCCAGCACCTTGAGGGGGAACACTGAAGCTTTCTTT. This gives the protein CASTLRGNTEAFF. The full variable domain, with the rest looked up from reference TRBV5-6 and TRBJ1-1, is DAGVTQSPTHLIKTRGQQVTLRCSPKSGHDTVSWYQQALGQGPQFIFQYYEEEERQRGNFPDRFSGHQFPNYSSELNVNALLLGDSALYLCASTLRGNTEAFFGQGTRLTVV.

The chain employs TRBV7-2 and TRBJ1-1; D is possibly TRBD1 (5 bases). The CDR3 sequence is 14 residues long. Deletions cut 1 base from V and 6 bases from J, with 12 bases between. Germline values: CDR1 SGHTA, CDR2 FQGNSA. Here the CDR3 reads CASSLVARVSEAFF. The CDR3 DNA reads as TGTGCCAGCAGCTTAGTCGCCAGGGTCTCTGAAGCTTTCTTT.

This chain uses TRBV2 with TRBJ1-2; 8 bases agree with TRBD1. The CDR3 has 14 residues. The germline V gene encodes CDR1 SNHLY and CDR2 FYNNEI. The V gene end was trimmed by 4 bases and the J gene end by 4 bases; junction bases not matched to a gene: 5. For the CDR3, the DNA is TGTGCCAGCAGTGTGTCCAGGGGGCCCTATGGCTACACCTTC. Its translation is CASSVSRGPYGYTF.